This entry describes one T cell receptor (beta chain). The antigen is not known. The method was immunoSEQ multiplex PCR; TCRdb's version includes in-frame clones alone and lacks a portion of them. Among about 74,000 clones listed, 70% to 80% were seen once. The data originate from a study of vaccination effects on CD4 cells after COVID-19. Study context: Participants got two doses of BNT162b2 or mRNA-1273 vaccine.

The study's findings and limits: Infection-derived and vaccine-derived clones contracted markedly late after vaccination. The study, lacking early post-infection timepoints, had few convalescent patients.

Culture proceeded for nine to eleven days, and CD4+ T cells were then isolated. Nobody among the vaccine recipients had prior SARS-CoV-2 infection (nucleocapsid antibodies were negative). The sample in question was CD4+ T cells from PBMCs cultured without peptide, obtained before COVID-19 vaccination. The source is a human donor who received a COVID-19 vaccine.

The CDR3 DNA reads as TGTGCCAGCAGCTCCACTCGAAATACAGATACGCAGTATTTT. Translated: CASSSTRNTDTQYF. The chain uses TRBV11-2 and TRBJ2-3; D unresolved. Trimming left V 4 bases short and J 3 bases short, with 11 bases between. The germline V gene has CDR1 SGHAT and CDR2 FQNNGV. The CDR3 covers 14 residues.